Presented here are 16 T cell receptor beta chains from one specimen sequenced in a study of cytomegalovirus exposure and HLA in healthy donors. Method: immunoSEQ multiplex PCR; TCRdb's copy keeps in-frame clones and lacks some. This sample has over 100,000 clones, with about 95% found just once. Specimen: PBMCs. These receptor sequences come from a young woman in good health and CMV-seronegative.

The V call is TRBV7-9, the J call TRBJ2-2; no clear D gene. V was pared by 2 bases and J by 2 bases, with 9 bases between. The CDR3 is made up of 15 amino acids. Germline V lookup: CDR1 SEHNR, CDR2 FQNEAQ (reference sequence). DNA for the CDR3: TGTGCCAGCAGCTTAATACAGCTAAACACCGGGGAGCTGTTTTTT. It yields the protein CASSLIQLNTGELFF.

This chain connects TRBV6-6 to TRBJ2-7, with a tentative D call TRBD2 (6 bases). The V and J ends lost 5 bases and 4 bases respectively, with 12 bases between them. This CDR3 comprises 13 residues. Germline-derived CDR1 and CDR2 are MNHNY and SVGAGI (reference sequence). CDR3 coding DNA: TGTGCCAGCAGTCCCGGGACTCAATACGAGCAGTACTTC. Translation: CASSPGTQYEQYF.

The chain uses TRBV30 and TRBJ2-1; D is perhaps TRBD2 (5 bases). This CDR3 spans 10 amino acids. With 6 bases removed from V and 9 bases from J, the gap between germline ends came to 9 bases. Per germline, CDR1 GTSNPN and CDR2 SVGIG (reference sequence). The CDR3 spells CACNRGEQFF. The CDR3 region has the DNA TGTGCCTGCAACCGGGGTGAGCAGTTCTTC. Using reference TRBV30 and TRBJ2-1 for the parts outside the CDR3, the full variable domain is SQTIHQWPATLVQPVGSPLSLECTVEGTSNPNLYWYRQAAGRGLQLLFYSVGIGQISSEVPQNLSASRPQDRQFILSSKKLLLSDSGFYLCACNRGEQFFGPGTRLTVL.

This rearrangement joins TRBV9 to TRBJ1-2; no clear D gene. The CDR3 has 14 amino acids. V was pared by 5 bases and J by 2 bases, with 13 bases between. The germline V gene encodes CDR1 SGDLS and CDR2 YYNGEE. This chain's CDR3 is CASSNLDQNYGYTF. The CDR3 DNA is TGTGCCAGCAGTAACCTAGATCAAAACTATGGCTACACCTTC.

The V and J genes are TRBV5-8 and TRBJ1-2; D is unresolved. The ends were cut back, 1 base at V and 2 bases at J, with 12 bases in the middle. The germline gives CDR1 SGHTS, CDR2 YDEGEE. The CDR3 has 15 residues. The CDR3: CASSLFSEGNYGYTF. The CDR3 bases are TGTGCCAGCAGCTTGTTCTCAGAGGGAAACTATGGCTACACCTTC.

The CDR3 region is CATRDTDRGSEQYF. CDR3 coding DNA: TGTGCCACCAGGGACACGGACAGGGGTAGCGAGCAGTACTTC. V gene TRBV10-3 combines with J gene TRBJ2-7; 9 bases fit TRBD1. The CDR3 extends over 14 amino acids. Germline loops: CDR1 ENHRY, CDR2 SYGVKD. Trimming removed 10 bases from V and 6 bases from J; junction bases left unmatched: 13.

The genes are TRBV6-5 and TRBJ2-7; 8 bases match TRBD1. This CDR3 is 11 amino acids long. V shed 11 bases, J shed 4 bases, and the junction held 4 bases outside the gene matches. The germline V gene has CDR1 MNHEY and CDR2 SVGAGI. In nucleotides, the CDR3 is TGTGCCGCCCAGGGGGCTTACGAGCAGTACTTC. Protein: CAAQGAYEQYF.

The rearrangement uses TRBV5-1 and TRBJ1-1; 11 nucleotides agree with TRBD1. CDR3 length: 14 amino acids. Germline V lookup: CDR1 SGHRS, CDR2 YFSETQ. V shed 8 bases and J 5 bases; nucleotides not matched to a gene: 8. This CDR3 is CASVTGTGGTEAFF. CDR3 sequence (DNA): TGCGCCAGTGTGACCGGGACAGGGGGGACTGAAGCTTTCTTT.

V is TRBV29-1 and J is TRBJ2-2; 8 nucleotides align to TRBD2. CDR3 length: 14 residues. V lost 6 bases and J lost 0; bases outside the gene matches: 3. The V gene's germline CDR1 is SQVTM and CDR2 ANQGSEA. This chain's CDR3 is CSVVLAANTGELFF. The CDR3 nucleotides read TGCAGCGTCGTACTAGCGGCGAACACCGGGGAGCTGTTTTTT.

This sequence joins TRBV9 and TRBJ2-7; 9 nucleotides line up with TRBD2. Germline trimming cut 2 bases from V and 3 bases from J; bases unmatched to any gene: 3. The CDR3 is 14 amino acids. The V gene's germline CDR1 is SGDLS and CDR2 YYNGEE. The CDR3 nucleotides are TGTGCCAGCAGCGTGGCTAGCGGGATCTACGAGCAGTACTTC. Amino acids: CASSVASGIYEQYF.

The chain uses TRBV5-6 and TRBJ1-4; TRBD1 agrees at 9 bases. This CDR3 spans 14 amino acids. Per germline, CDR1 SGHDT and CDR2 YYEEEE. V dropped 4 bases and J dropped 8; count of bases not matched to a gene: 6. CDR3: CASSTGGAWEKLFF. In nucleotides, the CDR3 is TGTGCCAGCAGCACAGGGGGCGCCTGGGAAAAACTGTTTTTT.

V and J are TRBV5-1 and TRBJ1-4; D may be TRBD1 (6 bases). Germline V lookup: CDR1 SGHRS, CDR2 YFSETQ. The CDR3 is made up of 15 amino acids. V was trimmed by 2 bases and J by 0 bases, leaving 8 bases between them. CDR3 sequence (DNA): TGCGCCAGCAGCTTTACAGGGTCAACTAATGAAAAACTGTTTTTT. Its translation: CASSFTGSTNEKLFF.

The V gene is TRBV28, the J gene TRBJ1-1; the D gene is possibly TRBD1 (5 bases). Trimming pared 4 bases from V and 4 bases from J, leaving 10 bases between. This CDR3 is built from 13 residues. The germline V gene encodes CDR1 MDHEN and CDR2 SYDVKM. DNA of the CDR3: TGTGCCAGCAGTTCACATAGGGGCACTGAAGCTTTCTTT. Its protein product is CASSSHRGTEAFF.

The chain couples TRBV7-6 to TRBJ1-2, with 7 bases lining up with TRBD1. The CDR3 covers 12 residues. Germline V CDR1 and CDR2: SGHVS, FNYEAQ. J gave up 6 bases and V 3 bases, and 1 base lay outside the gene matches. The CDR3 spells CASSFRGDGYTF. In DNA form, the CDR3 reads TGTGCCAGCAGCTTCAGGGGGGATGGCTACACCTTC.

This clone was detected only once. This chain joins TRBV27 and TRBJ1-2, with 7 bases fitting TRBD1. The junction had 11 bases not matched to a gene; V was cut back by 4 bases and J by 6 bases. Germline CDR1 reads MNHEY; CDR2 reads SMNVEV (reference sequence). This CDR3 has 15 amino acids. This CDR3 reads CASSSLSTGANGYTF. The CDR3 coding sequence is TGTGCCAGCAGTTCACTCTCTACAGGGGCGAATGGCTACACCTTC.

The chain couples TRBV5-1 to TRBJ2-1; 9 nucleotides align to TRBD2. The CDR3 has 17 amino acids. The J segment lost 1 base and the V segment lost 3 bases, leaving 8 bases of the junction unmatched. Looked up from germline, CDR1 is SGHRS and CDR2 is YFSETQ. CDR3 protein: CASSSSSGGTSYNEQFF. DNA of the CDR3: TGCGCCAGCAGCTCCTCCAGCGGGGGGACTTCCTACAATGAGCAGTTCTTC.